A single sample is the source of the 21 T cell receptor beta chains below, sequenced in a study of blood T cell repertoires in COVID-19. Method: immunoSEQ multiplex PCR; TCRdb's copy keeps in-frame clones and lacks some. The sample contains 150,000 or so clones, approximately 80% of which appear only once. The sample taken for sequencing was PBMCs or T cells enriched from blood (not recorded which). These receptors all stem from a woman between 50 and 59 years old who had recovered from COVID-19.

The V gene is TRBV27, the J gene TRBJ1-5, with 7 bases matching TRBD1. The V and J ends lost 0 bases and 5 bases, in that order; junction bases with no gene match: 10. Per germline, CDR1 MNHEY and CDR2 SMNVEV (reference sequence). This CDR3 has 17 amino acids. CDR3 protein: CASSLSATGMGHQPQHF. CDR3 in DNA: TGTGCCAGCAGTTTATCCGCGACAGGGATGGGCCATCAGCCCCAGCATTTT.

This clone was found a few times. The rearrangement uses TRBV11-1 and TRBJ2-1, with 10 bases that match TRBD2. Germline loops: CDR1 SGHAT, CDR2 FQDESV (reference sequence). This CDR3 spans 14 amino acids. Trimming removed 6 bases from V and 9 bases from J; junction bases left unmatched: 8. CDR3 sequence (DNA): TGTGCCAGCAGTTCCAGCGGGGGGGCCGGTGAGCAGTTCTTC. This encodes CASSSSGGAGEQFF. Using reference TRBV11-1 and TRBJ2-1 for the parts outside the CDR3, the full variable domain is EAEVAQSPRYKITEKSQAVAFWCDPISGHATLYWYRQILGQGPELLVQFQDESVVDDSQLPKDRFSAERLKGVDSTLKIQPAELGDSAMYLCASSSSGGAGEQFFGPGTRLTVL.

The V call is TRBV7-6, the J call TRBJ1-5, with a possible D match to TRBD1 (5 bases). Germline CDR1 and CDR2: SGHVS and FNYEAQ. The CDR3 is made up of 13 amino acids. V gave up 5 bases and J gave up 5 bases, with 10 bases separating them. The CDR3 spells CASSDGGDQPQHF. CDR3 DNA sequence: TGTGCCAGCAGCGATGGGGGGGATCAGCCCCAGCATTTT.

A word on this clone: Mismatch with germline at one junction end may stem from a read error. This sample includes further DNA sequences coding for the same CDR3. The chain uses TRBV4-3 and TRBJ1-6; the D gene is possibly TRBD1 (6 bases). The CDR3 has 16 amino acids. Germline CDR1 is LGHNA and CDR2 is YSLEER. CDR3 coding DNA: TGCGCCAGTAGCCAAGAACGGGGGGGCTCCTATTCACCCCTCCACTTT. It yields the protein CASSQERGGSYSPLHF.

The V and J genes are TRBV19 and TRBJ2-6; 9 positions match TRBD2. Germline V gives CDR1 LNHDA, CDR2 SQIVND (reference sequence). CDR3 size: 19 residues. After removal of 3 bases from V and 0 bases from J, the junction contained 9 bases not matched to a gene. CDR3 loop: CASSMEVAGALSGANVLTF. Here the CDR3 DNA reads TGTGCCAGTAGTATGGAGGTAGCGGGGGCCCTCTCTGGGGCCAACGTCCTGACTTTC.

The chain couples TRBV11-1 to TRBJ2-3, with TRBD1 as a possible D gene (6 bases). The CDR3 is made up of 15 amino acids. Germline values: CDR1 SGHAT, CDR2 FQDESV (reference sequence). V lost 4 bases and J 5 bases, leaving 16 bases between the germline ends. For the CDR3, the DNA is TGTGCCAGCAGCTCTCAACAGGGAGTAGGAGATACGCAGTATTTT. It encodes CASSSQQGVGDTQYF.

The sample holds one count of this clone. This chain uses TRBV7-2 with TRBJ2-1, with D possibly matching TRBD1 (6 bases). The CDR3 totals 15 residues. V lost 11 bases, J lost 5 bases, and 22 bases lay in between. CDR1 is SGHTA and CDR2 is FQGNSA in the germline V gene. Here the CDR3 DNA reads TGTGCCGGAGCAACAGGGACGGCTAGGAACAATGAGCAGTTCTTC. Residues: CAGATGTARNNEQFF.

This clone was detected ten times or more. V is TRBV5-1 and J is TRBJ2-3; 7 bases are a match to TRBD2. V was clipped by 7 bases and J by 4 bases; unmatched bases: 9. The germline CDR1 and CDR2 sequences are SGHRS and YFSETQ. CDR3 length equals 14 residues. The CDR3 DNA sequence: TGCGCCAGCTGGAGCGGGAAGCAGGCAGATACGCAGTATTTT. Its protein is CASWSGKQADTQYF.

The V call is TRBV4-2, the J call TRBJ2-7; TRBD2 matches 14 bases. The length of the CDR3 is 17 residues. Germline assignment: CDR1 LGHNA and CDR2 YNFKEQ. V was pared by 4 bases and J by 2 bases, with 7 bases of the junction left unmatched. CDR3 coding DNA: TGTGCCAGCAGCCCGTCGGGACTAGCGGGAGCTACCTACGAGCAGTACTTC. It yields the protein CASSPSGLAGATYEQYF.

This chain links TRBV28 with TRBJ2-1; D is possibly TRBD2 (5 bases). Trimming shortened V by 4 bases and J by 3 bases, and 13 bases separated the two germline ends. This CDR3 is 15 amino acids long. Germline CDR1 and CDR2: MDHEN and SYDVKM. The CDR3 DNA follows: TGTGCCAGCAGTTCGGACTCGACCAACTACAATGAGCAGTTCTTC. It yields the protein CASSSDSTNYNEQFF.

J is TRBJ2-3 and V is TRBV19, with a possible D match to TRBD2 (6 bases). Trimming left V 4 bases short and J 4 bases short, with 15 bases between. Germline V gives CDR1 LNHDA, CDR2 SQIVND (reference sequence). The CDR3 has 15 amino acids. The CDR3 here is CASSKPRTTSDTQYF. The CDR3 coding sequence is TGTGCCAGTAGTAAGCCCCGGACTACTTCAGATACGCAGTATTTT.

The chain links TRBV18 to TRBJ1-4; D perhaps matches TRBD1 (5 bases). Germline CDR1 reads KGHSH; CDR2 reads LQKENI. This CDR3 is 11 amino acids long. Trimming shortened V by 6 bases and J by 14 bases, and 13 bases separated the two germline ends. CDR3 nucleotides: TGTGCCAGCTCCGGGGGTGCAACTCTGTTTTTT. Translated: CASSGGATLFF.

V is TRBV18 and J is TRBJ2-1, with D possibly TRBD2 on 5 matching bases. Trimming removed 4 bases from V and 1 base from J, with 14 bases in between. CDR1 and CDR2 (germline): KGHSH, LQKENI. The CDR3 extends over 16 amino acids. CDR3 protein: CASSRTLGESYNEQFF. CDR3 bases: TGTGCCAGCTCACGGACTCTCGGTGAATCCTACAATGAGCAGTTCTTC.

This chain uses TRBV28 with TRBJ1-1; 9 bases agree with TRBD1. The V segment lost 8 bases and the J segment 2 bases; nucleotides outside the gene matches: 3. The CDR3 totals 13 residues. Germline CDR1 reads MDHEN; CDR2 reads SYDVKM. The CDR3 region is CASGQGPNTEAFF. The CDR3 bases are TGTGCCAGCGGACAGGGGCCCAACACTGAAGCTTTCTTT. The variable domain in full, completed from reference TRBV28 and TRBJ1-1, reads DVKVTQSSRYLVKRTGEKVFLECVQDMDHENMFWYRQDPGLGLRLIYFSYDVKMKEKGDIPEGYSVSREKKERFSLILESASTNQTSMYLCASGQGPNTEAFFGQGTRLTVV.

The chain joins TRBV15 to TRBJ1-1; D ambiguous. The V end was cut by 4 bases, the J end by 3 bases, with 9 bases between. The CDR3 has 13 residues. Germline V lookup: CDR1 LNHNV, CDR2 YYDKDF (reference sequence). CDR3 sequence reads: CATSIGWDTEAFF. DNA of the CDR3: TGTGCCACCAGCATCGGGTGGGACACTGAAGCTTTCTTT.

This clone was recorded a few times. The chain uses TRBV29-1 and TRBJ1-2; D ambiguous. CDR1 and CDR2 from the germline V gene are SQVTM and ANQGSEA. Trimming removed 5 bases at V and 1 base at J, with 11 bases between. The CDR3 covers 13 residues. CDR3 protein: CSVLLALNYGYTF. CDR3 DNA sequence: TGCAGCGTTCTGCTGGCCCTTAACTATGGCTACACCTTC.

V is TRBV2 and J is TRBJ1-1; D perhaps matches TRBD1 (5 bases). With 7 bases removed from V and 4 bases from J, the gap between germline ends came to 13 bases. CDR3 length: 13 amino acids. Germline CDR1 reads SNHLY; CDR2 reads FYNNEI. CDR3 residues: CASKARVFTEAFF. CDR3 DNA sequence: TGTGCCAGCAAGGCCAGGGTGTTCACTGAAGCTTTCTTT.

This clone was seen more than once but under ten times. The rearrangement joins TRBV7-9 to TRBJ1-1; D is unresolved. The CDR3 contains 13 residues. The V end was cut by 7 bases, the J end by 0 bases, with 9 bases between. Per germline, CDR1 SEHNR and CDR2 FQNEAQ (reference sequence). The CDR3 DNA is TGTGCCAGCACCATCGGTGTGAACACTGAAGCTTTCTTT. Translating it yields CASTIGVNTEAFF.

The chain employs TRBV7-9 and TRBJ1-4, with 8 nucleotides matching TRBD1. This CDR3 region has 14 residues. CDR1 SEHNR and CDR2 FQNEAQ come from the germline V gene (reference sequence). V dropped 2 bases and J dropped 8; count of bases not matched to a gene: 4. CDR3: CASSLQGAQEKLFF. The CDR3 DNA follows: TGTGCCAGCAGCTTACAGGGGGCGCAAGAAAAACTGTTTTTT.

The chain uses TRBV2 and TRBJ1-1; 7 bases map to TRBD1. Trimming at V came to 6 bases and at J to 0 bases, leaving 4 bases not matched to a gene. Germline V gene data show CDR1 as SNHLY and CDR2 as FYNNEI. This CDR3 is built from 14 residues. The CDR3 protein is CASRGDSMNTEAFF. The CDR3 DNA sequence: TGTGCCAGCAGAGGGGACAGTATGAACACTGAAGCTTTCTTT.

V is TRBV27 and J is TRBJ1-2; TRBD1 matches at 9 bases. Germline loops: CDR1 MNHEY, CDR2 SMNVEV (reference sequence). J was trimmed by 3 bases and V by 5 bases; bases with no gene match: 7. The CDR3 has 15 amino acids. Written as DNA, the CDR3 is TGTGCCAGCAGTGCAGGGACAGGGAGCGACTATGGCTACACCTTC. This gives the protein CASSAGTGSDYGYTF.